This is a list of T cell receptor beta chains from one sample in a study of blood T cell repertoires in COVID-19. The protocol was immunoSEQ multiplex PCR, while the TCRdb copy is restricted to in-frame clones and leaves out a portion. Among about 220,000 clones listed, 80% to 85% were seen once. Sequenced material: PBMCs or T cells enriched from blood (not recorded which). Source of these receptors: a woman aged 40 to 55 who had recovered from COVID-19. CDR3s include the opening cysteine and the closing phenylalanine or tryptophan. A D gene is named only where the DNA matches it firmly. For some rows the clone size is stated as once, few or many, or as a class when expanded; others skip it.

V gene: TRBV28; D gene: -; J gene: TRBJ1-3; clone size: -; CDR3 DNA: TGTGCCAGCGAAAAATGGCTGGCTGGAAACACCATATATTTT; CDR3 protein: CASEKWLAGNTIYF
V gene: TRBV15; D gene: TRBD1; J gene: TRBJ1-5; clone size: few; CDR3 DNA: TGTGCCACCAGCAGGGGACAGGGATGGCAGCCCCAGCATTTT; CDR3 protein: CATSRGQGWQPQHF
V gene: TRBV10-3; D gene: -; J gene: TRBJ1-1; clone size: -; CDR3 DNA: TGTGCCATCAGGAAGAACGACAACCAGAACACTGAAGCTTTCTTT; CDR3 protein: CAIRKNDNQNTEAFF
V gene: TRBV7-9; D gene: -; J gene: TRBJ1-4; clone size: -; CDR3 DNA: TGTGCCAGCAGCCTTCCGGGACAATTAGTTGCAACTAATGAAAAACTGTTTTTT; CDR3 protein: CASSLPGQLVATNEKLFF
V gene: TRBV28; D gene: -; J gene: TRBJ1-2; clone size: -; CDR3 DNA: TGTGCCAGCAGTTTCAGAGGGTATGGCTACACCTTC; CDR3 protein: CASSFRGYGYTF
V gene: TRBV10-3; D gene: TRBD2; J gene: TRBJ2-7; clone size: few; CDR3 DNA: TGTGCCATCAGTGAGTCGGGACTAGCGGGCGAGCAGTACTTC; CDR3 protein: CAISESGLAGEQYF
V gene: TRBV5-4; D gene: TRBD1; J gene: TRBJ2-1; clone size: -; CDR3 DNA: TGTGCCAGCAGCTTGAGGACAGGACTTTACAATGAGCAGTTCTTC; CDR3 protein: CASSLRTGLYNEQFF
V gene: TRBV5-1; D gene: -; J gene: TRBJ2-3; clone size: -; CDR3 DNA: TGCGCCAGCAGCTTGGCGGGGACAAGGGGCACAGATACGCAGTATTTT; CDR3 protein: CASSLAGTRGTDTQYF
V gene: TRBV11-2; D gene: TRBD2; J gene: TRBJ2-3; clone size: -; CDR3 DNA: TGTGCCAGCAGCTTAGGGACTAGCGCAGATACGCAGTATTTT; CDR3 protein: CASSLGTSADTQYF
V gene: TRBV25-1; D gene: -; J gene: TRBJ1-4; clone size: -; CDR3 DNA: TGTGCCAGCAGTGGTACAGGGTCTTTTAAGGAAAAACTGTTTTTT; CDR3 protein: CASSGTGSFKEKLFF
V gene: TRBV29-1; D gene: -; J gene: TRBJ2-1; clone size: few; CDR3 DNA: TGCAGCGTTGTAGTTGGGCTCTACAATGAGCAGTTCTTC; CDR3 protein: CSVVVGLYNEQFF
V gene: TRBV2; D gene: TRBD1; J gene: TRBJ1-2; clone size: -; CDR3 DNA: TGTGCCAGCACTCCAGGACAGGGGGCTGGGGGCTACACCTTC; CDR3 protein: CASTPGQGAGGYTF
V gene: TRBV2; D gene: -; J gene: TRBJ1-1; clone size: -; CDR3 DNA: TGTGCCAGCAGCATAGAACTATACACATCCCCTGAAGCTTTCTTT; CDR3 protein: CASSIELYTSPEAFF
V gene: TRBV24-1; D gene: -; J gene: TRBJ1-2; clone size: -; CDR3 DNA: TGTGCCACCAGTGATCCAGGGTCCGGCTACACCTTC; CDR3 protein: CATSDPGSGYTF
V gene: TRBV15; D gene: -; J gene: TRBJ1-1; clone size: -; CDR3 DNA: TGTGCCACCAGCAGAAAGGGGCGCGCTCGAGACACTGAAGCTTTCTTT; CDR3 protein: CATSRKGRARDTEAFF
V gene: TRBV5-4; D gene: -; J gene: TRBJ2-3; clone size: -; CDR3 DNA: TGTGCCAGCAGCATGCTAGCGTCCTCCACAGATACGCAGTATTTT; CDR3 protein: CASSMLASSTDTQYF
V gene: TRBV12-3/TRBV12-4; D gene: -; J gene: TRBJ1-2; clone size: once; CDR3 DNA: TGTGCCAGCAGCACCACGGGATATGGCTACACCTTC; CDR3 protein: CASSTTGYGYTF
V gene: TRBV5-1; D gene: TRBD1; J gene: TRBJ2-1; clone size: -; CDR3 DNA: TGCGCCAGCAGCGCAGGACAGGGACCCTACAATGAGCAGTTCTTC; CDR3 protein: CASSAGQGPYNEQFF
V gene: TRBV18; D gene: TRBD2; J gene: TRBJ2-1; clone size: -; CDR3 DNA: TGTGCCAGCTCTCCAAGACTAGCGGGAGGAACTGAGCAGTTCTTC; CDR3 protein: CASSPRLAGGTEQFF
V gene: TRBV2; D gene: -; J gene: TRBJ1-1; clone size: -; CDR3 DNA: TGTGCCAGCAGTTTGACACTCCGGGCTTTCTTT; CDR3 protein: CASSLTLRAFF
V gene: TRBV5-1; D gene: -; J gene: TRBJ1-6; clone size: -; CDR3 DNA: TGCGCCAGCAGCCCGGAACAGGGTTGGGCTAATTCACCCCTCCACTTT; CDR3 protein: CASSPEQGWANSPLHF
V gene: TRBV19; D gene: TRBD1; J gene: TRBJ1-5; clone size: -; CDR3 DNA: TGTGCCGCCAGACAGGGGAATCAGCCCCAGCATTTT; CDR3 protein: CAARQGNQPQHF